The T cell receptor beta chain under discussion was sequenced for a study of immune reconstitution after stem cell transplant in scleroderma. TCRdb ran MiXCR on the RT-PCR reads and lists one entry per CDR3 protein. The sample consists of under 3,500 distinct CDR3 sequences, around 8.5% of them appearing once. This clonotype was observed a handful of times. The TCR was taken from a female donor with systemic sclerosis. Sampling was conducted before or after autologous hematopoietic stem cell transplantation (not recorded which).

The CDR3 bases are TGCGCCAGCGCCGTGGCAGGAACCTATGGCTACACCTTC. Its protein product is CASAVAGTYGYTF. The rearrangement joins TRBV5-1 to TRBJ1-2; D is unresolved. Germline V gives CDR1 SGHRS, CDR2 YFSETQ. Deletions cut 7 bases from V and 4 bases from J, with 14 bases between. This CDR3 spans 13 amino acids.